This TCR beta chain derives from a study of blood T cell repertoires in COVID-19. For the study at large: Spain, Italy and the United States supplied samples that represented acute and convalescent COVID-19.

Per the original data handling: Quantification of nucleated cells was approximated via reference gene primer amplification. Measured with immunoSEQ multiplex PCR; TCRdb has only the in-frame clones, and not every one. V and J calls and clone size are copied from that table; D and trimming were computed from the DNA. The table lists fewer than 50,000 clones, approximately 90% of them singletons. Germline V gene data show CDR1 as LNHDA and CDR2 as SQIVND (reference sequence). The CDR3 spans 12 residues. V was clipped by 2 bases and J by 5 bases, with 5 bases between them. Sequenced input: peripheral blood. This chain connects TRBV19 to TRBJ2-3; D remains ambiguous. The receptor was derived from a man aged 45 to 65 with COVID-19, enrolled during active disease. This CDR3 reads CASSIRGDTQYF. In nucleotides, the CDR3 is TGTGCCAGTAGTATACGAGGAGATACGCAGTATTTT.